These 30 T cell receptor beta chains share one sample of origin, sequenced in a study of T cells in localized non-small cell lung cancer. Assay used: immunoSEQ multiplex PCR; TCRdb lists only in-frame clones, some missing. The table records about 33,000 clones, 80% of them present only once. The material was peripheral blood, obtained before any cancer treatment. These receptors all come from a male donor older than 55 with stage III squamous cell lung carcinoma.

This clone has only one observation. This rearrangement joins TRBV6-6 to TRBJ1-4; no reliable D call. This CDR3 region has 13 residues. CDR1 and CDR2 from the germline V gene are MNHNY and SVGAGI (reference sequence). V lost 10 bases and J lost 3, with 12 bases in between. The CDR3 sequence: CATKSQANEKLFF. In DNA, the CDR3 is TGTGCCACCAAATCCCAGGCTAATGAAAAACTGTTTTTT.

This chain links TRBV9 with TRBJ1-2, with TRBD1 as a possible D gene (5 bases). CDR1 is SGDLS and CDR2 is YYNGEE in the germline V gene. The ends were cut back, 3 bases at V and 8 bases at J, with 11 bases in the middle. The CDR3 spans 12 residues. The CDR3 sequence is CASSEGTNGYTF. CDR3 in DNA: TGTGCCAGCAGCGAGGGGACGAACGGCTACACCTTC.

The chain uses TRBV14 and TRBJ2-7, with D possibly TRBD1 on 5 matching bases. The germline CDR1 and CDR2 sequences are SGHDN and FVKESK. The V gene lost 0 bases and the J gene lost 1 base, with 10 bases spanning the gap. This CDR3 has 15 amino acids. The CDR3 region has the DNA TGTGCCAGCAGCCAAGAGTCAGGGCTTTCCTACGAGCAGTACTTC. Its protein product is CASSQESGLSYEQYF. The variable domain in full, completed from reference TRBV14 and TRBJ2-7, reads EAGVTQFPSHSVIEKGQTVTLRCDPISGHDNLYWYRRVMGKEIKFLLHFVKESKQDESGMPNNRFLAERTGGTYSTLKVQPAELEDSGVYFCASSQESGLSYEQYFGPGTRLTVT.

This sequence joins TRBV19 and TRBJ2-1; D perhaps matches TRBD1 (6 bases). V dropped 3 bases and J dropped 5 bases, with 11 bases sitting between them. This CDR3 is 14 amino acids long. Per the germline V gene, CDR1 is LNHDA and CDR2 is SQIVND (reference sequence). The CDR3 DNA reads TGTGCCAGTAGTATCCTGGCAGGGGACAATGAGCAGTTCTTC. Protein sequence: CASSILAGDNEQFF.

The chain combines TRBV7-3 with TRBJ2-2, with D perhaps given as TRBD1 or TRBD2 (5 bases each). Germline CDR1 is SGHTA and CDR2 is FQGTGA. CDR3 size: 16 residues. Trimming pared 4 bases from V and 6 bases from J, leaving 18 bases between. CDR3 sequence: CASSSPSGTVPGELFF. Here the CDR3 DNA reads TGTGCCAGCAGCTCACCGTCCGGGACCGTGCCCGGGGAGCTGTTTTTT.

The chain links TRBV7-2 to TRBJ1-2, with D possibly TRBD1 on 5 matching bases. V was pared by 0 bases and J by 0 bases, with 8 bases between. The CDR3 spans 15 residues. Per germline, CDR1 SGHTA and CDR2 FQGNSA. CDR3 coding DNA: TGTGCCAGCAGCTTAGCGCTAGGGGCTAACTATGGCTACACCTTC. Translated: CASSLALGANYGYTF.

The gene calls are TRBV27 and TRBJ2-3; 8 bases are shared with TRBD1. The length of the CDR3 is 17 residues. Germline V gene data show CDR1 as MNHEY and CDR2 as SMNVEV (reference sequence). After removal of 4 bases from V and 4 bases from J, the junction contained 13 bases not matched to a gene. The CDR3 loop reads CASSSPSGTGYPDTQYF. CDR3 DNA sequence: TGTGCCAGCAGTTCCCCCTCCGGGACAGGTTACCCAGATACGCAGTATTTT.

This clone was recorded once. In DNA, the CDR3 is TGTGCCAGCTCACCGATGGCGCAGGCCAAAAACATTCAGTACTTC. It yields the protein CASSPMAQAKNIQYF. The J gene is TRBJ2-4, the V gene TRBV18; no clear D. Germline values: CDR1 KGHSH, CDR2 LQKENI. The ends were cut back, 3 bases at V and 1 base at J, with 10 bases in the middle. The CDR3 sequence is 15 residues long. The full variable domain, its missing parts supplied by reference TRBV18 and TRBJ2-4, is NAGVMQNPRHLVRRRGQEARLRCSPMKGHSHVYWYRQLPEEGLKFMVYLQKENIIDESGMPKERFSAEFPKEGPSILRIQQVVRGDSAAYFCASSPMAQAKNIQYFGAGTRLSVL.

The chain has TRBV7-2 and TRBJ1-4; a weak D match, TRBD1 (6 bases). This CDR3 has 15 residues. Trimming removed 2 bases from V and 5 bases from J, with 12 bases in between. Germline values: CDR1 SGHTA, CDR2 FQGNSA. Here the CDR3 DNA reads TGTGCCAGCAGCTTACTGACAGGCGTAAATGAAAAACTGTTTTTT. Translating gives CASSLLTGVNEKLFF. Complete variable domain (other parts from reference TRBV7-2 and TRBJ1-4): GAGVSQSPSNKVTEKGKDVELRCDPISGHTALYWYRQSLGQGLEFLIYFQGNSAPDKSGLPSDRFSAERTGGSVSTLTIQRTQQEDSAVYLCASSLLTGVNEKLFFGSGTQLSVL.

The chain recombines TRBV6-6 with TRBJ2-5, with D possibly TRBD2 on 5 matching bases. The germline gives CDR1 MNHNY, CDR2 SVGAGI (reference sequence). The CDR3 runs to 12 residues. V was cut by 7 bases and J by 5 bases, with 11 bases left in between. In DNA form, the CDR3 reads TGTGCCAGCAATTCCCGCGGGGAGACCCAGTACTTC. This sequence encodes CASNSRGETQYF.

This clone qualifies as medium-sized (0.01 to 0.1%). In the same sample, other DNA sequences code for this CDR3. V gene TRBV6-5 combines with J gene TRBJ2-7; D is uncertain. Germline V lookup: CDR1 MNHEY, CDR2 SVGAGI. The germline V and J ends were trimmed by 5 bases and 3 bases, with 5 bases remaining between them. The length of the CDR3 is 11 residues. The CDR3: CASSAGYEQYF. DNA for the CDR3: TGTGCCAGCAGTGCAGGCTACGAGCAGTACTTC.

This clone was seen just once. The rearrangement uses TRBV6-1 and TRBJ2-7; no clear D gene. Germline V gene data show CDR1 as MNHNS and CDR2 as SASEGT. V was pared by 1 base and J by 3 bases, with 10 bases between. The CDR3 runs to 14 residues. CDR3 in amino acids: CASSEERLGYEQYF. CDR3 sequence (DNA): TGTGCCAGCAGTGAAGAACGGCTGGGCTACGAGCAGTACTTC.

The rearrangement uses TRBV29-1 and TRBJ2-1; D unclear. V was shortened by 2 bases and J by 0 bases, with 14 bases between the two germline ends. CDR3 length equals 16 residues. Germline loops: CDR1 SQVTM, CDR2 ANQGSEA. The CDR3 here is CSVELLGMGSYNEQFF. DNA for the CDR3: TGCAGCGTTGAACTGTTAGGGATGGGCTCCTACAATGAGCAGTTCTTC.

The J gene is TRBJ1-2, the V gene TRBV5-1, with 7 bases identical to TRBD1. The V and J ends lost 0 bases and 4 bases, in that order; junction bases with no gene match: 9. Germline CDR1 SGHRS, CDR2 YFSETQ. The CDR3 loop spans 16 amino acids. This chain's CDR3 is CASSLGQGVGSYGYTF. The CDR3 region has the DNA TGCGCCAGCAGCTTGGGACAGGGCGTAGGAAGCTATGGCTACACCTTC.

This clone was counted between two and nine times. This chain uses TRBV7-6 with TRBJ1-2, with a possible D match to TRBD1 (6 bases). CDR1 is SGHVS, CDR2 FNYEAQ, per germline. CDR3 length: 13 residues. V lost 5 bases and J lost 8, with 15 bases in between. The CDR3 DNA sequence: TGTGCCAGCAGCCCGGGGGGGGCAGTAGGCTACACCTTC. As protein: CASSPGGAVGYTF.

The chain is built from TRBV5-1 and TRBJ1-2; D is unclear. The germline V gene encodes CDR1 SGHRS and CDR2 YFSETQ. The V and J ends lost 4 bases and 8 bases respectively, with 15 bases between them. This CDR3 contains 13 residues. The DNA for the CDR3 is TGCGCCAGCAGCCCCCGTCTTGGTGGAGGCTACACCTTC. This codes for CASSPRLGGGYTF.

The rearrangement uses TRBV6-1 and TRBJ1-2; the match to TRBD1 covers 8 bases. Trimming cost V 6 bases and J 6 bases; bases outside gene matches: 9. From germline, CDR1 is MNHNS and CDR2 SASEGT. CDR3 size: 14 residues. The CDR3 sequence is CASRGRTGMDGYTF. CDR3 DNA: TGTGCCAGCAGGGGACGGACAGGGATGGATGGCTACACCTTC.

This chain joins TRBV6-4 and TRBJ2-6; the D gene is possibly TRBD1 (6 bases). V was shortened by 2 bases and J by 0 bases, with 32 bases between the two germline ends. Germline values: CDR1 MRHNA, CDR2 SNTAGT. CDR3 length: 24 residues. CDR3 residues: CASSDRRRGVVDRAKNSGANVLTF. For the CDR3, the DNA is TGTGCCAGCAGTGACCGACGCAGAGGAGTGGTGGACAGAGCAAAGAACTCTGGGGCCAACGTCCTGACTTTC.

V usage is TRBV18 and J usage is TRBJ2-2, with D unclear. The CDR3 totals 13 residues. Trimming stripped 2 bases from V and 1 base from J, with 2 bases between. Germline CDR1 reads KGHSH; CDR2 reads LQKENI. The DNA for the CDR3 is TGTGCCAGCTCACCAATGAACACCGGGGAGCTGTTTTTT. Encoded protein: CASSPMNTGELFF.

The table lists this clone with a count of one. V usage is TRBV6-6 and J usage is TRBJ1-4; D gene ambiguous. Trimming pared 4 bases from V and 5 bases from J, leaving 14 bases between. CDR3 length: 15 residues. The germline V gene has CDR1 MNHNY and CDR2 SVGAGI (reference sequence). The DNA for the CDR3 is TGTGCCAGCAGTTCTCGGAGGCAGAGAAATGAAAAACTGTTTTTT. It codes for CASSSRRQRNEKLFF.

This chain connects TRBV7-6 to TRBJ1-4; D gene ambiguous. The germline V gene encodes CDR1 SGHVS and CDR2 FNYEAQ. V was clipped by 3 bases and J by 0 bases, with 11 bases between them. The CDR3 runs to 16 residues. This CDR3 is CASSFLEESTNEKLFF. In DNA, the CDR3 is TGTGCCAGCAGCTTCCTAGAGGAGTCAACTAATGAAAAACTGTTTTTT. Looking up the rest from reference TRBV7-6 and TRBJ1-4 gives the full variable domain: GAGVSQSPRYKVTKRGQDVALRCDPISGHVSLYWYRQALGQGPEFLTYFNYEAQQDKSGLPNDRFSAERPEGSISTLTIQRTEQRDSAMYRCASSFLEESTNEKLFFGSGTQLSVL.

The rearrangement links TRBV6-1 to TRBJ2-5; no clear D gene. CDR1 MNHNS and CDR2 SASEGT come from the germline V gene. V was shortened by 6 bases and J by 0 bases, with 2 bases between the two germline ends. The CDR3 extends over 11 amino acids. In DNA, the CDR3 is TGTGCCAGCAGCCACCAAGAGACCCAGTACTTC. Protein: CASSHQETQYF.

The count of this clone is one. V usage is TRBV14 and J usage is TRBJ2-7; D is uncertain. This CDR3 spans 13 amino acids. The V and J ends lost 3 bases and 6 bases respectively, with 12 bases between them. The germline CDR1 and CDR2 sequences are SGHDN and FVKESK. Here the CDR3 reads CASSHLGSGEQYF. The CDR3 DNA is TGTGCCAGCAGCCATCTAGGGTCGGGCGAGCAGTACTTC.

Remarks on this clone: At one boundary the junction diverges from the germline segment, which might be a read error. CDR3 residues: CASILGGAPFQETQYF. The CDR3 DNA follows: TGTGCCAGCATCTTAGGGGGGGCCCCTTTCCAAGAGACCCAGTACTTC. This rearrangement joins TRBV7-8 to TRBJ2-5; possibly TRBD2 for D (7 bases). Germline V gene sequence: CDR1 SGHVS, CDR2 FQNEAQ. This CDR3 has 16 residues.

The chain combines TRBV11-2 with TRBJ2-7; 8 nucleotides agree with TRBD1. Unmatched junction bases numbered 7, after V lost 1 base and J lost 5 bases. The CDR3 loop spans 15 amino acids. Germline V gene sequence: CDR1 SGHAT, CDR2 FQNNGV. As DNA, the CDR3 is TGTGCCAGCAGCTTAGGGTGGGGACAGGACGACGAGCAGTACTTC. Translating gives CASSLGWGQDDEQYF.

The chain links TRBV28 to TRBJ1-5, with a weak D call TRBD1 (5 bases). Looked up from germline, CDR1 is MDHEN and CDR2 is SYDVKM. The CDR3 runs 16 residues. With 6 bases removed from V and 8 bases from J, the gap between germline ends came to 23 bases. The CDR3: CASRHGTRGPKKPQHF. The CDR3, as DNA: TGTGCCAGCAGACACGGGACTCGGGGCCCAAAGAAGCCCCAGCATTTT.

V is TRBV6-1 and J is TRBJ1-1; 7 nucleotides match TRBD1. CDR3 length: 16 amino acids. Trimming cost V 0 bases and J 1 base; bases outside gene matches: 5. In germline, CDR1 is MNHNS, CDR2 SASEGT. Here the CDR3 DNA reads TGTGCCAGCAGTGAAGCGACAGGGCTCGGGAACACTGAAGCTTTCTTT. Encoded protein: CASSEATGLGNTEAFF.

The chain has TRBV6-6 and TRBJ2-7; possible D gene TRBD2, 5 bases. V lost 6 bases and J 6 bases, leaving 18 bases between the germline ends. Looked up from germline, CDR1 is MNHNY and CDR2 is SVGAGI (reference sequence). This CDR3 has 14 residues. The CDR3, as DNA: TGTGCCAGCAGCCCCGATCCGGGATCCGGCGAGCAGTACTTC. Translation: CASSPDPGSGEQYF.

This rearrangement joins TRBV7-9 to TRBJ2-2, with D possibly being TRBD1 or TRBD2 (5 bases each). CDR1 and CDR2 (germline): SEHNR, FQNEAQ (reference sequence). The CDR3 loop spans 14 amino acids. The germline V and J ends were trimmed by 5 bases and 8 bases, with 15 bases remaining between them. CDR3 in amino acids: CASSPPGPGGELFF. The CDR3 DNA follows: TGTGCCAGCAGCCCCCCGGGACCGGGAGGGGAGCTGTTTTTT.

The chain links TRBV6-5 to TRBJ2-7; weak D call: TRBD2 (6 bases). The CDR3 runs to 15 residues. Deletions cut 3 bases from V and 6 bases from J, with 18 bases between. CDR1 is MNHEY, CDR2 SVGAGI, per germline. The CDR3 loop is CASSYLFRGAGEQYF. CDR3 sequence (DNA): TGTGCCAGCAGTTATCTTTTTCGCGGGGCTGGCGAGCAGTACTTC.